The 4 T cell receptor beta chains reported below all come from one sample, sequenced in a study of liver allograft versus peripheral blood T cells. The wider study: Transplanted-liver T cell receptor repertoires were compared with recipients' peripheral blood repertoires.

TCRdb analysed the reads with MiXCR anew, one entry per CDR3 protein. The table shows 950 to 1,200 distinct CDR3 sequences, with under 20% occurring only once. The receptors originated from a human patient who had a liver transplant. Some T cells may possibly be graft donor cells.

The CDR3 sequence is CASSIARVSGELFF. In DNA, the CDR3 is TGTGCCAGCAGCATAGCGAGGGTCAGCGGGGAGCTGTTTTTT. V gene TRBV6-6 combines with J gene TRBJ2-2; D possibly corresponds to TRBD2 (5 bases). The germline gives CDR1 MNHNY, CDR2 SVGAGI (reference sequence). V lost 6 bases to trimming and J lost 7 bases, with 15 bases between them. The CDR3 spans 14 residues.

By share, this clonotype ranks as medium-sized. This chain uses TRBV27 with TRBJ2-7, with a tentative D call TRBD1 (6 bases). V lost 6 bases, J lost 3 bases, and 15 bases lay in between. The germline V gene encodes CDR1 MNHEY and CDR2 SMNVEV (reference sequence). This CDR3 is 14 amino acids long. DNA for the CDR3: TGTGCCAGCAGCGAATTCTCCAGGGGCTACGAGCAGTACTTC. Protein: CASSEFSRGYEQYF.

In its sample, this clonotype was seen many times. The V and J genes are TRBV20-1 and TRBJ2-1; 7 bases align to TRBD2. This CDR3 spans 16 amino acids. The trim removed 6 bases at V and 2 bases at J, leaving 13 bases unmatched. Germline CDR1 is DFQATT and CDR2 is SNEGSKA (reference sequence). CDR3 sequence: CSAGSAGVTTYNEQFF. CDR3 nucleotides: TGCAGTGCGGGATCCGCGGGAGTTACGACCTACAATGAGCAGTTCTTC.

This clonotype is categorized as medium-sized. The genes are TRBV9 and TRBJ1-3; D uncertain. Trimming removed 0 bases from V and 3 bases from J, with 10 bases in between. The CDR3 sequence is 15 residues long. Germline V gene sequence: CDR1 SGDLS, CDR2 YYNGEE. The CDR3 DNA reads TGTGCCAGCAGCGTAGACCCCTCAAGTGGAAACACCATATATTTT. Encoded protein: CASSVDPSSGNTIYF.